Given below is one T cell receptor (beta chain) in context. The antigen it recognizes is unknown. It has no much larger one-base neighbor in the sample; base qualities were not kept. This entry belongs to a study of beta chain features in type 1 diabetes (dated by TCRdb to 2016 to 2019). Regarding the research as a whole: Mean age, gender distribution, total cell number and subset yield were not different between patients and healthy donors. A total of around 100 million sorted cells were examined across all samples, and RNA yield correlated strongly with the number of cells per subset. In the study, TCRB repertoires of sorted circulating CD4+ T cell subsets from recently diagnosed type 1 diabetes patients were compared with those of matched healthy donors. Regulatory and stem cell-like memory subsets were isolated from only 8 patients and roughly eight healthy donors, whereas naive and central memory subsets came from all 30 or so donors. What the research found in general, with its limitations: Naive, central memory and regulatory TCRB repertoires appeared to be more alike among patients than among healthy donors. Because the HLA sub-analyses included only small numbers of individuals, any influence of HLA type on TCRB rearrangement was left unresolved. Sequencing cDNA rather than genomic DNA could over-represent highly expressing activated cells, although activation and CD3 levels did not differ between groups. Shorter templates might be favored by PCR, yet because patient and control samples were amplified and corrected together, any such skew would affect both groups equally. At VDJ recombination sites, type 1 diabetes patients had fewer insertions and more deleted nucleotides, which implies abnormalities in thymic rearrangement. Type 1 diabetes patients showed a moderate but significant shortening of TCRB CDR3 length in all four CD4+ subsets.

The entire amount of isolated RNA was reverse transcribed using the High Capacity cDNA Reverse Transcription Kit, so the sequenced TCRB transcripts were expressed ones. Deep immunoSEQ sequencing was performed on naive, central memory and regulatory T cell samples, with an average of about 4 million total reads per sample. Sorted cells were lysed in RLT buffer and RNA was extracted with DNase-treated RNeasy Micro or Mini kits, depending on cell number. To prevent cross-contamination, each cell subset was processed individually, whereas patient and healthy donor samples were processed jointly. The immunoSEQ multiplex PCR was used to amplify TCRB sequences from cDNA, generating 87-bp fragments that spanned the CDR3 region. Sequencing of the amplicons was performed on the Illumina HiSeq platform. On the authors' methods: Synthetic template baselines were used to correct PCR bias computationally, reads within Hamming distance 2 were collapsed together, and singletons that could not be merged were discarded. Reads were aligned against IMGT so that V, D and J genes, CDR3 length and insertions or deletions at six rearrangement sites could be assigned. Clonotype counts were normalized to sorted cell number within each subset before computing true diversity and Gini coefficients with the tcR R package. The overlap coefficient, calculated on TCRB nucleotide sequences, was used to quantify repertoire sharing. Out-of-frame TCRB sequences from naive cells were analyzed to stand in for the pre-selection repertoire. This immuneACCESS table, as held by TCRdb, lists in-frame sequences with V and J called but not all clones. Of the missing ones, under half trace to an unresolved V gene in checked studies; the others have no known cause. The V and J calls and clone size were taken over from that table, and D and trimming were inferred from the DNA. For this sample the table gives hundreds of thousands of clones, of which 15% were detected only once. The ten largest make up 0.015% to 0.017% of the sample.

From each donor, a single peripheral blood sample of about 100 mL on average was drawn into heparinised tubes. A BD FACSAria II was used to sort naive, central memory, regulatory and stem cell-like memory CD4+ T cells with a panel that included CD45RO, CCR7, CD25, CD127, CD95 and CD27. All sorted populations exceeded 95% purity. PBMCs were isolated right away by Lymphoprep density gradient centrifugation and were stained directly, without culture. To minimize batch effects, samples were stained and sorted in pairs, one healthy donor with one patient per experiment. V is shortened by 2 bases, J by 2 bases, and the region joining them spans 10 bases. The CDR1 and CDR2 encoded by the germline V gene are SGHRS and YFSETQ. Taken from cysteine to phenylalanine, the CDR3 has 14 residues. Only the CDR3 DNA is retained, 42 bases long and in frame from the first base.

Sequenced input: naive CD4+ T cells from blood. The meaning of the sample's cell subset or site label: true naive CD4+ T cells. This sequence originates from a man younger than 35 with type 1 diabetes. Rearrangement joined TRBV5-1 to TRBJ1-1, with no D gene named confidently. At the DNA level, the sequence is TGCGCCAGCAGCTTTAGCAGTCTCAACACTGAAGCTTTCTTT. This codes for CASSFSSLNTEAFF.